This T cell receptor (beta chain) was recovered during a study of cytomegalovirus exposure and HLA in healthy donors. As concerns this clone: Its antigen is not identified.

Study observations and caveats: TCR clusters originating in the first cohort tended to co-occur in the approximately 120 validation repertoires, according to a later analysis. Among TCR beta chains, those listed as cytomegalovirus-associated numbered over 150.

TCRdb's table, derived via immunoSEQ multiplex PCR, lists solely in-frame clones and lacks some. Among a few hundred thousand clones, roughly 90% were seen once, and the ten largest hold around 0.84%. This CDR3 comprises 18 residues. The V segment lost 4 bases and the J segment 8 bases; nucleotides outside the gene matches: 17. Germline loops: CDR1 MNHEY, CDR2 SMNVEV (reference sequence). The chain combines TRBV27 with TRBJ2-1; 10 nucleotides match TRBD2. The sample comprised PBMCs. The receptor was isolated from a woman aged 18-29 years in good health and CMV-seronegative. CDR3 amino acids: CASSSLGAASGSGYEQFF. DNA of the CDR3: TGTGCCAGCAGTTCCCTAGGGGCGGCTAGCGGGAGTGGGTATGAGCAGTTCTTC.